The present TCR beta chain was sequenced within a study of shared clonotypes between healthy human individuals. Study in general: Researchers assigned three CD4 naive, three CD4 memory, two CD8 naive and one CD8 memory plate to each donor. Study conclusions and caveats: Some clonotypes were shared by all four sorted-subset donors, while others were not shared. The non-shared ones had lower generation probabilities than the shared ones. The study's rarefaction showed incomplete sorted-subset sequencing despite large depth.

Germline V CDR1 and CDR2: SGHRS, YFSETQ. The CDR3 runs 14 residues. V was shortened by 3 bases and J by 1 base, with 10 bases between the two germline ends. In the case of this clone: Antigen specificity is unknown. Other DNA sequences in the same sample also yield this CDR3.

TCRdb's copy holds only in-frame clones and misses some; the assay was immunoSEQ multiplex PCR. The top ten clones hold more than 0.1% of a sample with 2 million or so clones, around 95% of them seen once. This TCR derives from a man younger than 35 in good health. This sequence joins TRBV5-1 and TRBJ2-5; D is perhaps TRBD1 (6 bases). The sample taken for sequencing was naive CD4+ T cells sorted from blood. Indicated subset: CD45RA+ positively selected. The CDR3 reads CASSYGQLQETQYF. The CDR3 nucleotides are TGCGCCAGCAGCTACGGACAGCTCCAAGAGACCCAGTACTTC.